This T cell receptor (beta chain) is from a study of PD-1 blockade in classical Hodgkin lymphoma. Broader study findings: Complete responders' diversity at baseline resembled that of newly diagnosed patients.

Every single patient, without exception, relapsed after autologous stem cell transplantation, and brentuximab vedotin exposure varied. Starting with thawed PBMCs, CD4+ T cells were purified by magnetic negative selection. Data came from immunoSEQ multiplex PCR; TCRdb stores just in-frame clones and leaves some out. This table holds some 26,000 clones, over 80% found once. This clone was recorded only once. Its antigen is currently unknown. Germline assignment: CDR1 LNHDA and CDR2 SQIVND (reference sequence). The CDR3 loop spans 15 amino acids. With V trimmed by 5 bases and J by 7 bases, 9 bases remained unmatched.

This receptor was taken from a human donor with classical Hodgkin lymphoma. This sequence joins TRBV19 and TRBJ2-1; 9 bases agree with TRBD2. Sequenced here: CD4+ T cells from blood, sampled at baseline. The CDR3 sequence is CASSDPGLAHNEQFF. CDR3 sequence (DNA): TGTGCCAGTAGTGATCCGGGACTAGCTCATAATGAGCAGTTCTTC.